A single T cell receptor beta chain is shown here with its context. Original methodology: The assay estimated nucleated cells by amplifying reference gene primers. TCRdb keeps only in-frame clones here, not all; method: immunoSEQ multiplex PCR. That table furnishes V, J and clone size, whereas the DNA furnished D and trimming. Altogether hundreds of thousands of clones are present, about 80% being singletons, with the ten largest covering over 1.5%. With 4 bases clipped from V and 2 bases from J, the junction kept 10 bases outside the gene matches. The CDR3 is 16 amino acids. Germline V gene lookup returns CDR1 SGHNT and CDR2 YYREEE (reference sequence). This sample is drawn from a study of blood T cell repertoires in COVID-19. Study-wide context: The United States, Italy and Spain were the sources of the acute and convalescent COVID-19 samples. From T cells, B-cell-depleted T cells, or PBMCs came the material, which was cDNA or gDNA.

The TCR sequence derives from a woman of 80 years or more with acute or convalescent COVID-19. The sample taken for sequencing was peripheral blood. V gene TRBV5-4 combines with J gene TRBJ2-5; 8 nucleotides match TRBD2. The CDR3 sequence: CASSAGTRGPQETQYF. CDR3 sequence (DNA): TGTGCCAGCAGCGCCGGGACTAGGGGCCCGCAAGAGACCCAGTACTTC.